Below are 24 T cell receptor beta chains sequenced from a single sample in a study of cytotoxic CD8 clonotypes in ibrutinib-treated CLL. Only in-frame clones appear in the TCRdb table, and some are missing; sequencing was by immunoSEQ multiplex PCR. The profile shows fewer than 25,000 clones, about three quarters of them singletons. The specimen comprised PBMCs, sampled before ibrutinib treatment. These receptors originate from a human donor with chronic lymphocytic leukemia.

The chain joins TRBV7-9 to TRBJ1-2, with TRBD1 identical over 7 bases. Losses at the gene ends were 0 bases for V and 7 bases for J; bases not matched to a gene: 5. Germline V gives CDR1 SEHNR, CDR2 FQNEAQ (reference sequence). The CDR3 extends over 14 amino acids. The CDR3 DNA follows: TGTGCCAGCAGCTTAGCGGACAGGCCCCCTGGCTACACCTTC. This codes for CASSLADRPPGYTF.

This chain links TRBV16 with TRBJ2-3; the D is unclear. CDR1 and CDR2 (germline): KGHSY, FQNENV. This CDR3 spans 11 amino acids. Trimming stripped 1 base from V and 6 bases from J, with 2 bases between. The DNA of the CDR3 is TGTGCCAGCAGCCAATGGGATACGCAGTATTTT. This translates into CASSQWDTQYF.

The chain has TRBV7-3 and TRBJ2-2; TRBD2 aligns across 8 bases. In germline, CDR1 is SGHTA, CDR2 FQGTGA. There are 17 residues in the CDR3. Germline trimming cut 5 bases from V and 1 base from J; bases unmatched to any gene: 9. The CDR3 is CASSPAGGGQNTGELFF. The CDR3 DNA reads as TGTGCCAGCAGCCCCGCGGGGGGCGGACAGAACACCGGGGAGCTGTTTTTT.

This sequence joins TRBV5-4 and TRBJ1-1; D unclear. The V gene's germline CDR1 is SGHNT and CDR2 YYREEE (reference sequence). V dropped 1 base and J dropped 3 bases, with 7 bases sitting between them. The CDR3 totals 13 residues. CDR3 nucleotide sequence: TGTGCCAGCAGCTTGCTCCCTTACACTGAAGCTTTCTTT. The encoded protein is CASSLLPYTEAFF.

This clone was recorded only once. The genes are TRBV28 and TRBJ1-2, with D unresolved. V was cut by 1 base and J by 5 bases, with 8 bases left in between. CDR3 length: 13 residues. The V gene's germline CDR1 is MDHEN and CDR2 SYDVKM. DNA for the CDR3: TGTGCCAGCAGTTTATTTCCCGGGTATGGCTACACCTTC. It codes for CASSLFPGYGYTF.

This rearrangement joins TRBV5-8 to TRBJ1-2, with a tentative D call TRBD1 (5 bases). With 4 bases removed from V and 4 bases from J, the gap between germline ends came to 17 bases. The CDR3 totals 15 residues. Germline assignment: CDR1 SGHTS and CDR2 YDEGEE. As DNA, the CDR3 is TGTGCCAGCAGCCCCCTCCTGTGGGGGGGCTATGGCTACACCTTC. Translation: CASSPLLWGGYGYTF.

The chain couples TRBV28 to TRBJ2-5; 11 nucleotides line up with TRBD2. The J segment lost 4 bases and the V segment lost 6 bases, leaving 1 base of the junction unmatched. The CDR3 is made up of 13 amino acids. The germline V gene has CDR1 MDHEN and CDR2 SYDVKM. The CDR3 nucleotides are TGTGCCAGCAGACTAGCGGGAGTAGAGACCCAGTACTTC. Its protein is CASRLAGVETQYF.

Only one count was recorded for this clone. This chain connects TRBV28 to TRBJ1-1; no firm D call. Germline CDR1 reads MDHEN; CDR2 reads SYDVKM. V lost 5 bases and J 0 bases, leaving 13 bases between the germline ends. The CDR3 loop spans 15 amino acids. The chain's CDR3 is CASSPGGSMNTEAFF. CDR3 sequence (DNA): TGTGCCAGCAGTCCCGGAGGCTCCATGAACACTGAAGCTTTCTTT.

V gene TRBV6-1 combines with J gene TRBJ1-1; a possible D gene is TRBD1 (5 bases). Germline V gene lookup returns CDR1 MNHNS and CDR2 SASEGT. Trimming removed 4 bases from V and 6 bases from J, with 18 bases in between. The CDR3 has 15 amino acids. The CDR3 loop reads CASSVPGPREPEAFF. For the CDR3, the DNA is TGTGCCAGCAGTGTCCCGGGACCGAGAGAACCTGAAGCTTTCTTT.

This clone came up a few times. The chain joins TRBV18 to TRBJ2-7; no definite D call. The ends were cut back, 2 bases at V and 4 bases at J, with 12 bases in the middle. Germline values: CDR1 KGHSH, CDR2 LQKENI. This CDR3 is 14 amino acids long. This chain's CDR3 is CASSPRDGIYEQYF. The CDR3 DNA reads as TGTGCCAGCTCACCAAGGGATGGAATTTACGAGCAGTACTTC.

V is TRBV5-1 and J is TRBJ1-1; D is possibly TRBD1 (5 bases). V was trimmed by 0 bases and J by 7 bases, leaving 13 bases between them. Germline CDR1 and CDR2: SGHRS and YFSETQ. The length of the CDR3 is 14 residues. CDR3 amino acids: CASSLEAGRSEAFF. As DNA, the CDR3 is TGCGCCAGCAGCTTGGAGGCAGGGCGCAGTGAAGCTTTCTTT.

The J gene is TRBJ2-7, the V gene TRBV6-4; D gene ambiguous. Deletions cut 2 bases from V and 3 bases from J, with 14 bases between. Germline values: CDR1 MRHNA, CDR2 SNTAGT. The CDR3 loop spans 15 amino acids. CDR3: CASSDDTSALYEQYF. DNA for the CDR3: TGTGCCAGCAGTGACGACACTTCAGCCCTCTACGAGCAGTACTTC.

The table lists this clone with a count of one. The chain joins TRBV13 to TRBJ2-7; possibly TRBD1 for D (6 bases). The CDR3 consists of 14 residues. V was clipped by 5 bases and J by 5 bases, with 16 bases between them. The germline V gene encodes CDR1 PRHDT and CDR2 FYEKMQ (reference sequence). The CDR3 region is CASSRQGLMNEQYF. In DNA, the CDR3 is TGTGCCAGCAGCCGTCAGGGGCTTATGAACGAGCAGTACTTC.

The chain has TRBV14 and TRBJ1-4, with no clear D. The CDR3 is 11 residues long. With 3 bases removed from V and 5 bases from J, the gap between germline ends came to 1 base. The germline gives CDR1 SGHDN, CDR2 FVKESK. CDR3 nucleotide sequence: TGTGCCAGCAGCCAGAATGAAAAACTGTTTTTT. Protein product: CASSQNEKLFF.

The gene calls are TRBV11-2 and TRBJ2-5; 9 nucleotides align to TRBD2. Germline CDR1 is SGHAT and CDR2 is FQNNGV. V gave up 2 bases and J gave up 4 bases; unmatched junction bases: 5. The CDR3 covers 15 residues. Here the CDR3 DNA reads TGTGCCAGCAGCTTAAGAGCGGGAGGCGGAGAGACCCAGTACTTC. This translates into CASSLRAGGGETQYF.

The CDR3 DNA is TGTGCCAGCAGCGGCAGCCTCCCCAATCAGCCCCAGCATTTT. Translation gives CASSGSLPNQPQHF. The V call is TRBV27, the J call TRBJ1-5; D uncertain. From germline, CDR1 is MNHEY and CDR2 SMNVEV (reference sequence). The CDR3 totals 14 residues. The V gene lost 6 bases and the J gene lost 3 bases, with 12 bases spanning the gap.

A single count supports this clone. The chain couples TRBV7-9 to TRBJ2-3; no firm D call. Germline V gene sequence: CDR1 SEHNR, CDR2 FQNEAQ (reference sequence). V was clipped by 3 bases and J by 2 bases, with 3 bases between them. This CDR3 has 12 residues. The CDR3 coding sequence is TGTGCCAGCAGCTTTAACACAGATACGCAGTATTTT. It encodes CASSFNTDTQYF.

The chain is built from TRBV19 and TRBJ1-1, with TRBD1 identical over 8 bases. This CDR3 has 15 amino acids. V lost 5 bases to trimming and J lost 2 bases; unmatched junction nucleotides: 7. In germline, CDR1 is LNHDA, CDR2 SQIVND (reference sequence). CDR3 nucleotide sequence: TGTGCCAGTAGTCCCTCGGACAGGGTTAACACTGAAGCTTTCTTT. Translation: CASSPSDRVNTEAFF.

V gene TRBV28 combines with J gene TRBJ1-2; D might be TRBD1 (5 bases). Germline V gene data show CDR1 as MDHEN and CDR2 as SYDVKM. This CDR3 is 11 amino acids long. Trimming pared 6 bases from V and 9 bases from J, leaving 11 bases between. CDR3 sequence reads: CASSQTGRYTF. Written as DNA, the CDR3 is TGTGCCAGCAGCCAAACGGGGCGCTACACCTTC.

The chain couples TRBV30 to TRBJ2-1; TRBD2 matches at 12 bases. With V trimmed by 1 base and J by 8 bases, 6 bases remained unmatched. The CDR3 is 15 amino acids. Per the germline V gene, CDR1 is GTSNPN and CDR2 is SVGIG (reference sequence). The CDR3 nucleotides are TGTGCCTGGAGTGCTCTAGCGGGAGGGTCGGATGAGCAGTTCTTC. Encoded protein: CAWSALAGGSDEQFF.

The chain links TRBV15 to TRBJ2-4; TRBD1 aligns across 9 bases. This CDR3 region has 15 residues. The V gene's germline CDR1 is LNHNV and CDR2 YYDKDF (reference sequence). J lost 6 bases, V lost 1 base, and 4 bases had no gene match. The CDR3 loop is CATSRVRDRVNIQYF. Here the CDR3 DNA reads TGTGCCACCAGCAGAGTCCGGGACAGGGTAAACATTCAGTACTTC.

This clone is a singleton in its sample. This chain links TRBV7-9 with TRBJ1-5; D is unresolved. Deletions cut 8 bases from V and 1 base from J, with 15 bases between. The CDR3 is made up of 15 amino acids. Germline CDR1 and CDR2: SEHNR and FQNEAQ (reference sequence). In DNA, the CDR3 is TGTGCCAGCGCTCTGACCGACGAAAGCAATCAGCCCCAGCATTTT. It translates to CASALTDESNQPQHF.

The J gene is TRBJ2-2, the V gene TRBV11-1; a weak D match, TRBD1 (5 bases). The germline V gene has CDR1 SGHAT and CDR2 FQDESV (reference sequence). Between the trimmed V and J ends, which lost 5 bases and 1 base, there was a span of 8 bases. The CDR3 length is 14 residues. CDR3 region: CASSAQGNTGELFF. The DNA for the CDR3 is TGTGCCAGCAGCGCCCAGGGGAACACCGGGGAGCTGTTTTTT.

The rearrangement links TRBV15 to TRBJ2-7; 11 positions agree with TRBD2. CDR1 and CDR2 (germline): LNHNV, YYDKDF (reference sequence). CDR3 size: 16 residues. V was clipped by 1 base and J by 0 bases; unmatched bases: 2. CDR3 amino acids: CATSRATSGGSYEQYF. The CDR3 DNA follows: TGTGCCACCAGCAGAGCCACTAGCGGGGGCTCCTACGAGCAGTACTTC.